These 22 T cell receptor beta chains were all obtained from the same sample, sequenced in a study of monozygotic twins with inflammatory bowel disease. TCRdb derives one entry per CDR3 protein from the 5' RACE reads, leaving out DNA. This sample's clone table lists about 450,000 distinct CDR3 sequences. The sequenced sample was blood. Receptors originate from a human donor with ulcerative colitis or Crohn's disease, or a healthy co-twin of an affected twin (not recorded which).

The CDR3 loop is CASSVAQHTGELFF. The chain has TRBV9 and TRBJ2-2. This CDR3 is built from 14 residues. Per the germline V gene, CDR1 is SGDLS and CDR2 is YYNGEE.

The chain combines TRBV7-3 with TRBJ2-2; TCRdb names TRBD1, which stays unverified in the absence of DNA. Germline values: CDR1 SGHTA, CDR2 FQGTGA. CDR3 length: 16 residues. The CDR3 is CASSLSHRGGTGELFF. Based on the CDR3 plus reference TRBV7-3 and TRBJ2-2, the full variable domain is GAGVSQTPSNKVTEKGKYVELRCDPISGHTALYWYRQSLGQGPEFLIYFQGTGAADDSGLPNDRFFAVRPEGSVSTLKIQRTERGDSAVYLCASSLSHRGGTGELFFGEGSRLTVL.

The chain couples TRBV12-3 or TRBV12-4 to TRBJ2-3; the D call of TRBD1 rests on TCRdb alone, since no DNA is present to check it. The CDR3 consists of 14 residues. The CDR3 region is CASTISYRSDTQYF.

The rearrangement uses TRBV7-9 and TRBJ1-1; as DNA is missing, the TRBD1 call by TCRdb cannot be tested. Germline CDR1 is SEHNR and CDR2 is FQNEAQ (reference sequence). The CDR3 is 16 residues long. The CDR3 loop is CASSLPRLGLNTEAFF.

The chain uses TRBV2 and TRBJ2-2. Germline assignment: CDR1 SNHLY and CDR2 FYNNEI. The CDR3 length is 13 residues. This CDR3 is CASSAFSAGELFF.

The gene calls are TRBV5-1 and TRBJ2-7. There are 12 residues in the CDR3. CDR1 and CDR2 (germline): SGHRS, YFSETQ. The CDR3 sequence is CASSLGEWEQYF. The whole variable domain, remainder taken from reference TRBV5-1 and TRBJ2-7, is KAGVTQTPRYLIKTRGQQVTLSCSPISGHRSVSWYQQTPGQGLQFLFEYFSETQRNKGNFPGRFSGRQFSNSRSEMNVSTLELGDSALYLCASSLGEWEQYFGPGTRLTVT.

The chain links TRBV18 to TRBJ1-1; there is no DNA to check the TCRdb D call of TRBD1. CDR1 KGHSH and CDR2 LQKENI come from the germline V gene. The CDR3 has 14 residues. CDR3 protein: CASSPLDRGTEAFF.

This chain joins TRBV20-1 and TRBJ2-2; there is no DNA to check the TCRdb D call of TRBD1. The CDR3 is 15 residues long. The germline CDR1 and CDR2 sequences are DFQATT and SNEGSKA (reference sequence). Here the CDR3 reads CSAGVLTRGTGELFF.

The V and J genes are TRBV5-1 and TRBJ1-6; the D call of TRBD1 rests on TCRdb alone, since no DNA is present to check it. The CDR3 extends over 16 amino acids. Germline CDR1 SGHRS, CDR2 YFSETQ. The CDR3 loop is CASSSGTPTSGSPLHF.

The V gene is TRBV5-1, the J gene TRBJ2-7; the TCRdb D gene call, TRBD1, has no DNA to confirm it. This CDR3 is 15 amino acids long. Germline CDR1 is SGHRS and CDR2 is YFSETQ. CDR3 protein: CASTLLTGGPYEQYF.

CDR3 region: CASSQQGQAFLYGYTF. The rearrangement joins TRBV3-1 to TRBJ1-2; checking the TCRdb D call of TRBD1 is not possible without DNA. Germline CDR1 LGHDT, CDR2 YNNKEL (reference sequence). The CDR3 loop spans 16 amino acids.

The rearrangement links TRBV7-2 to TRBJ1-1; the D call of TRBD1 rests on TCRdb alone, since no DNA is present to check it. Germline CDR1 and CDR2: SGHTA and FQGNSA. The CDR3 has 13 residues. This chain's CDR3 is CASSFPWNTEAFF.

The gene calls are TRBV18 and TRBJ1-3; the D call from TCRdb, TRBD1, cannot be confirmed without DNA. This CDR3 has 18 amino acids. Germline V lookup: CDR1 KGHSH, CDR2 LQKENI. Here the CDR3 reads CASSNNRGDKVSGNTIYF. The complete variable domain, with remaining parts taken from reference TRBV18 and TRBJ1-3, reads NAGVMQNPRHLVRRRGQEARLRCSPMKGHSHVYWYRQLPEEGLKFMVYLQKENIIDESGMPKERFSAEFPKEGPSILRIQQVVRGDSAAYFCASSNNRGDKVSGNTIYFGEGSWLTVV.

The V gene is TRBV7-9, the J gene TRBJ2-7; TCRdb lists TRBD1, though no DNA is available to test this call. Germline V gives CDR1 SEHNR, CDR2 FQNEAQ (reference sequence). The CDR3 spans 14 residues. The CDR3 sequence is CASSPRDSAYEQYF.

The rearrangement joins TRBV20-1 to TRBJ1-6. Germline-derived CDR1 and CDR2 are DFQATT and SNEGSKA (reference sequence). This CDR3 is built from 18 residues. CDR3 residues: CSARGGRDRGPYNSPLHF.

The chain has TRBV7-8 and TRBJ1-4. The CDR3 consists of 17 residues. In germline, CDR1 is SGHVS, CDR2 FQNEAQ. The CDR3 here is CASSPWSGAPGNEKLFF.

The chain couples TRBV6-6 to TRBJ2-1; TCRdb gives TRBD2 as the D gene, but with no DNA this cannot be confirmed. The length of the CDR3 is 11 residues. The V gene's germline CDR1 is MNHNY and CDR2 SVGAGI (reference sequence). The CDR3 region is CASRRVDEQFF.

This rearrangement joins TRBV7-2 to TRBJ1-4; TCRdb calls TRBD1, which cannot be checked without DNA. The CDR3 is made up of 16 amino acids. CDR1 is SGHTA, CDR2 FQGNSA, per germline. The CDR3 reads CASSQDRVYTNEKLFF.

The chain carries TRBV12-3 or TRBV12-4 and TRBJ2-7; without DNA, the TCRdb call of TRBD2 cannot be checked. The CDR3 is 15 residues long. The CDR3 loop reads CASSLRTSGFYEQYF.

The CDR3 here is CASSFTSPKVDTQYF. V usage is TRBV7-2 and J usage is TRBJ2-3; TCRdb indicates TRBD2, and absent DNA this call remains unverified. Germline-derived CDR1 and CDR2 are SGHTA and FQGNSA. The CDR3 length is 15 residues.

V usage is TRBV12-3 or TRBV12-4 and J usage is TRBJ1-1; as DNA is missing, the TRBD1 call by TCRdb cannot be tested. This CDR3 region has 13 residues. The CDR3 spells CASQRGAYTEAFF.

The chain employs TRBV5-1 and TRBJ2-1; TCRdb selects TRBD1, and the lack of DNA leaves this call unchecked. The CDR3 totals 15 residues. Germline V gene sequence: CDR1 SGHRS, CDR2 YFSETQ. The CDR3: CASSFRDKVFDEQFF.